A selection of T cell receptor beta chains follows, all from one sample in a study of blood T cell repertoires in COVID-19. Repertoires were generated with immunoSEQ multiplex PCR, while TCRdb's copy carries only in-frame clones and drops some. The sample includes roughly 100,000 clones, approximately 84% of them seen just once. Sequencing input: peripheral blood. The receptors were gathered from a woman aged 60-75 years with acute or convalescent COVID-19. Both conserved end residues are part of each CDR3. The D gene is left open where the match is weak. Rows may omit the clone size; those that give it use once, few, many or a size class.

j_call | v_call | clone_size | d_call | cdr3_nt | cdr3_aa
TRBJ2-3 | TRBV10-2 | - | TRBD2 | TGCGCCATCCAACCCCTAGCGGGGGGGCTTACAGATACGCAGTATTTT | CAIQPLAGGLTDTQYF
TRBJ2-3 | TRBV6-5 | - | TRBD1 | TGTGCCAGCAGTTACTGGTCAGGGGGCTCAGATACGCAGTATTTT | CASSYWSGGSDTQYF
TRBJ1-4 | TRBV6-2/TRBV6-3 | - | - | TGTGCCAGCAGTTCGCAGTGGAAAGCGAATGAAAAACTGTTTTTT | CASSSQWKANEKLFF
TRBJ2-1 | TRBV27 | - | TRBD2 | TGTGCCAGCAGTCTCCTGGGGACTAGCGGGTTTGAGCAGTTCTTC | CASSLLGTSGFEQFF
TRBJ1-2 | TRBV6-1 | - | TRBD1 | TGTGCCAGCAGTGAAACCCACAGGGGTTTTTACTATGGCTACACCTTC | CASSETHRGFYYGYTF
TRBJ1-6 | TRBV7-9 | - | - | TGTGCCAGCAGCTTAGAGGGGGACCCCTATAATTCACCCCTCCACTTT | CASSLEGDPYNSPLHF
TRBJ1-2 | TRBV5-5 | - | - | TGTGCCAGCAGCTTGACAACCCTAGACCTAGGGGTCTATGGCTACACCTTC | CASSLTTLDLGVYGYTF
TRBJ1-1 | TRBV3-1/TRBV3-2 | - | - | TGTGCCAGCAGCCAAGGGGCGAACACTGAAGCTTTCTTT | CASSQGANTEAFF
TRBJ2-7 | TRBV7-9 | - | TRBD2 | TGTGCCAGCAGCTCAGGCGGGGGGGCCTACGAGCAGTACTTC | CASSSGGGAYEQYF
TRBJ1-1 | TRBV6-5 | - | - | TGTGCCAGCTTACCCGGTTCTAGAATGAACACTGAAGCTTTCTTT | CASLPGSRMNTEAFF
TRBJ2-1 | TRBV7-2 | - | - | TGTGCCAGCAGCCGGGGAGCTACGGAATACAATGAGCAGTTCTTC | CASSRGATEYNEQFF
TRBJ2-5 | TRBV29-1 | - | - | TGCAGCGTCACGGACGGGGGGCTGGCTGAAGAGACCCAGTACTTC | CSVTDGGLAEETQYF
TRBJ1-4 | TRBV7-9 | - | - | TGTGCCAGCAGCTTAGCGCTAAGCGGTTCTAATGAAAAACTGTTTTTT | CASSLALSGSNEKLFF
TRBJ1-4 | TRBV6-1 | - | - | TGTGCCAGCAGTGAAGGGGCAGGGGTTGGGGAAAAACTGTTTTTT | CASSEGAGVGEKLFF
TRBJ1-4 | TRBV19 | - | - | TGTGCCAGTAGTCCGACATGGGCTAATGAAAAACTGTTTTTT | CASSPTWANEKLFF
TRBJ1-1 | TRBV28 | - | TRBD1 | TGTGCCAGCAGGGCAGACACAGGGGTGTTGAACACTGAAGCTTTCTTT | CASRADTGVLNTEAFF
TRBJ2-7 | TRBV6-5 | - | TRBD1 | TGTGCCAGCAGGAAGACAGGGGGAGAGCAGTACTTC | CASRKTGGEQYF
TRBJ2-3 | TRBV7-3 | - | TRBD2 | TGTGCCAGCAGCTTGGGACTAGCGAGCACAGATACGCAGTATTTT | CASSLGLASTDTQYF
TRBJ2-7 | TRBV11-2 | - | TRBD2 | TGTGCCAGCAGCTTAGCAGCTAGCGGTGTCGTGGGGGGTGAGCAGTACTTC | CASSLAASGVVGGEQYF
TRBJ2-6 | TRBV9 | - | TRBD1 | TGTGCCAGCAGCCTAATAACAGGGGACGGGGCCAACGTCCTGACTTTC | CASSLITGDGANVLTF
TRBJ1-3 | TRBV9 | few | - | TGTGCCAGCAGCGTCAGGGGTGGCTCTGGAAACACCATATATTTT | CASSVRGGSGNTIYF
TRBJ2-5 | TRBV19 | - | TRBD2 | TGTGCCAGTAGTATCTGGGGGGGACAAGAGACCCAGTACTTC | CASSIWGGQETQYF